This T cell receptor (beta chain) originates from a study of beta chain features in type 1 diabetes. Reverse transcribing all isolated RNA meant expressed TCRB transcripts were sequenced. Clones were sequenced by immunoSEQ multiplex PCR, and TCRdb holds only the in-frame ones, with some missing. The sample shows under 400,000 clones, roughly 13% of them seen only once. V was clipped by 5 bases and J by 5 bases; unmatched bases: 4. The CDR3 extends over 14 amino acids. Per the germline V gene, CDR1 is SGHTA and CDR2 is FQGTGA. The chain employs TRBV7-3 and TRBJ2-2; TRBD1 aligns across 8 bases. This sequence was found in a man in his late teens or twenties in good health. Sequencing input: naive CD4+ T cells from blood. CDR3 region: CASSRTGLTGELFF. In DNA, the CDR3 is TGTGCCAGCAGCCGGACAGGGTTGACCGGGGAGCTGTTTTTT.